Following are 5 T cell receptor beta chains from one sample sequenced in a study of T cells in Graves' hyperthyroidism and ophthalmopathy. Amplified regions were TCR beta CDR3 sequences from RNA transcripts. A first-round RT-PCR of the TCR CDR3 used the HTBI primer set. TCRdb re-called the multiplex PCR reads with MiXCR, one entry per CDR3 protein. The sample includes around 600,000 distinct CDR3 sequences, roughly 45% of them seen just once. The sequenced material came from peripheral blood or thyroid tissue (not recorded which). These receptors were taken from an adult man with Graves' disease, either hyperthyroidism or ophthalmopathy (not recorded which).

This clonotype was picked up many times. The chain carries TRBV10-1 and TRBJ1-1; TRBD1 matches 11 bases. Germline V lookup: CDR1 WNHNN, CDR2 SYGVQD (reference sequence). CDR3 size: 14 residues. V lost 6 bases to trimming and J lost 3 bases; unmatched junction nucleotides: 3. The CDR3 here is CASSRDRGDTEAFF. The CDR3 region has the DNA TGCGCCAGCAGCCGGGACAGGGGGGACACTGAAGCTTTCTTT.

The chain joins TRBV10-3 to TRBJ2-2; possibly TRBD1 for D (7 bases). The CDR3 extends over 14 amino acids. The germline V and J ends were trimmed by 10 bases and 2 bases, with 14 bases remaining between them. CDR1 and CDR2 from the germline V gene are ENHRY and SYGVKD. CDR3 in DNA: TGTGCCACCCAACAGGGGACTAACACCGGGGAGCTGTTTTTT. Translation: CATQQGTNTGELFF.

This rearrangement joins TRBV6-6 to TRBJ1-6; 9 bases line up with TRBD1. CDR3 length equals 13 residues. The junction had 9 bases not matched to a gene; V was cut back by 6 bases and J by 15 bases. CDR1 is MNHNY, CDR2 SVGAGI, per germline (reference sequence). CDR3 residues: CASRTTGGLGLHF. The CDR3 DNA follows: TGTGCCAGCAGGACTACAGGGGGCCTAGGCCTCCACTTT.

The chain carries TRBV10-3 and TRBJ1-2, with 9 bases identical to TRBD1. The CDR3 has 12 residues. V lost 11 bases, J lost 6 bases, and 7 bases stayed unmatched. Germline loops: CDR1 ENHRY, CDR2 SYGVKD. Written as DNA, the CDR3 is TGTGCCGTCGCCGGGACAGGGAATGGCTACACCTTC. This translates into CAVAGTGNGYTF.

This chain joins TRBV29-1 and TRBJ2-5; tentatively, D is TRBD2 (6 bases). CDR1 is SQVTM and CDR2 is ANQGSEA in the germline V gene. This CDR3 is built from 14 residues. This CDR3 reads CSARAPREQETQYF. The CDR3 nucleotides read TGCAGTGCTAGAGCCCCACGGGAGCAAGAGACCCAGTACTTC.